This T cell receptor (beta chain) was sequenced in a study of identical twins. Whole-study findings and limits: Invariant populations such as MAIT and iNKT cells could partly muddle zero-insertion analyses.

Remarks on this clonotype: Its antigen remains unidentified.

Using its own MiXCR run on the 5' RACE reads, TCRdb lists one record per CDR3 protein. The sample records about 810,000 distinct CDR3 sequences, about 12% being singletons. CDR3 length equals 16 residues. V was trimmed by 0 bases and J by 4 bases, leaving 12 bases between them. In germline, CDR1 is MNHEY, CDR2 SVGAGI. These same records also appear under a second study, on yellow fever vaccine responses in identical twins.

The clonotype originates from a woman aged 18-29 years in good health. This chain connects TRBV6-5 to TRBJ2-2; D ambiguous. The sample was PBMCs. CDR3 nucleotide sequence: TGTGCCAGCAGTTACTCGAGTCTGGGAAGCACCGGGGAGCTGTTTTTT. Its protein product is CASSYSSLGSTGELFF.